A selection of T cell receptor beta chains follows, all from one sample in a study of monozygotic twins with cystic fibrosis. Assay: immunoSEQ multiplex PCR; the TCRdb copy retains only in-frame clones and omits some. The sample lists roughly 35,000 clones; 84% were seen once. The specimen was blood. The receptors derive from a girl aged 2 to 10 with cystic fibrosis. Each CDR3 is given with its conserved first and last residue. D genes are given only for firm matches. Rows give clone size only sometimes, using once, few, many, or a class for an expanded clone.

V gene	J gene	clone size	D gene	CDR3 DNA	CDR3 protein
TRBV13	TRBJ2-5	NA	TRBD2	TGTGCCAGCAGCTTAGCACTAGCGGGGGGCGGGGAGACCCAGTACTTC	CASSLALAGGGETQYF
TRBV5-1	TRBJ2-7	NA	NA	TGCGCCAGCAGCTTGTATGAGGGGAGCTACGAGCAGTACTTC	CASSLYEGSYEQYF
TRBV18	TRBJ2-3	NA	NA	TGTGCCAGCTCACCTAGTGGGGGTTATCGCACAGATACGCAGTATTTT	CASSPSGGYRTDTQYF
TRBV6-1	TRBJ2-3	NA	TRBD2	TGTGCCAGCAATCCGACTAGCGGGGGCACAGATACGCAGTATTTT	CASNPTSGGTDTQYF
TRBV7-2	TRBJ2-1	once	TRBD1	TGTGCCAGCACCCGACAGGGATCCAATGAGCAGTTCTTC	CASTRQGSNEQFF
TRBV7-9	TRBJ2-1	NA	TRBD2	TGTGCCAGCCTACGGGGGACTAGCCAAAATGAGCAGTTCTTC	CASLRGTSQNEQFF
TRBV1	TRBJ2-1	NA	NA	TGCACCAGCAGCCCGAAACAGCGGCCTTACAATGAGCAGTTCTTC	CTSSPKQRPYNEQFF
TRBV5-1	TRBJ2-5	NA	NA	TGCGCCAGCAGCTTGTCTCCGACAGAAGAGACCCAGTACTTC	CASSLSPTEETQYF
TRBV4-3	TRBJ2-2	NA	NA	TGCGCCAGCAGCCAAACAGTATCCGGGGAGCTGTTTTTT	CASSQTVSGELFF
TRBV5-1	TRBJ2-5	NA	TRBD2	TGCGCCAGCAGCTTGGTAGGACTAGCGGGGGGGCCCAGTCAAGAGACCCAGTACTTC	CASSLVGLAGGPSQETQYF
TRBV18	TRBJ1-5	once	NA	TGTGCCAGCTCACCGAAGGGACTGGGGCCCCAGCATTTT	CASSPKGLGPQHF
TRBV15	TRBJ2-1	NA	TRBD2	TGTGCCACCAGCAGAGATTCTCGACTAGCGGGGGTATACAATGAGCAGTTCTTC	CATSRDSRLAGVYNEQFF
TRBV6-6	TRBJ1-1	NA	NA	TGTGCCAGCAGTTACAGCCGGGCGAACACTGAAGCTTTCTTT	CASSYSRANTEAFF
TRBV30	TRBJ1-5	once	TRBD1	TGTGCCTGGAGTGAGGGGGCAGGGAATCAGCCCCAGCATTTT	CAWSEGAGNQPQHF
TRBV25-1	TRBJ1-6	NA	NA	TGTGCCATCGGTCAGAGGGATTCACCCCTCCACTTT	CAIGQRDSPLHF
TRBV5-1	TRBJ2-1	NA	NA	TGCGCCAGCAGCCTCCCATGGGGGCGCCAGTCGGGGCTACGGCACAATGAGCAGTTCTTC	CASSLPWGRQSGLRHNEQFF
TRBV6-5	TRBJ1-3	NA	NA	TGTGCCAGAGGTGAGGGATGTTGGGGAAACACCATATATTTT	CARGEGCWGNTIYF
TRBV6-5	TRBJ2-1	NA	NA	TGTGCCACGGTCAAGGGGACGGGCTACAATGAGCAGTTCTTC	CATVKGTGYNEQFF
TRBV2	TRBJ2-6	NA	TRBD1	TGTGCCAACCGGGACAGGGTACCTGGGGCCAACGTCCTGACTTTC	CANRDRVPGANVLTF
TRBV19	TRBJ1-4	NA	TRBD1	TGTGCCAGTAGTATTGACAGGGGCCTCAATGAAAAACTGTTTTTT	CASSIDRGLNEKLFF
TRBV6-5	TRBJ2-3	NA	NA	TGTGCCAGCAGTTTTCAGAGCACAGATACGCAGTATTTT	CASSFQSTDTQYF
TRBV5-1	TRBJ1-1	NA	NA	TGCGCCAGCACCTCACCGGGGGGATATACTGAAGCTTTCTTT	CASTSPGGYTEAFF
TRBV7-2	TRBJ2-5	NA	NA	TGTGCCAGCAGCTATATTGGGGGAACGGGAAAGGAGACCCAGTACTTC	CASSYIGGTGKETQYF